A single sample gave rise to the 20 T cell receptor beta chains below, sequenced in a study of cytomegalovirus exposure and HLA in healthy donors. Use of 60 Vbeta and 13 Jbeta primers characterized the PCR. Data came from immunoSEQ multiplex PCR; TCRdb stores just in-frame clones and leaves some out. Altogether about 160,000 clones are present, under 90% being singletons, with the ten largest covering more than 1.5%. The material sequenced was PBMCs. The receptors originated from a man between 18 and 29 years old in good health and CMV-seronegative.

This chain links TRBV7-3 with TRBJ2-7; 10 nucleotides match TRBD1. CDR1 and CDR2 from the germline V gene are SGHTA and FQGTGA. Trimming removed 5 bases from V and 5 bases from J; junction bases left unmatched: 6. The CDR3 runs 14 residues. The CDR3 is CASSPGDRGHEQYF. The DNA for the CDR3 is TGTGCCAGCAGCCCCGGGGACAGGGGCCACGAGCAGTACTTC.

This clone was seen once. The chain carries TRBV2 and TRBJ1-5; TRBD1 is a possible D gene (5 bases). Trimming took 7 bases from V and 4 from J, leaving 17 bases between them. Germline V gene lookup returns CDR1 SNHLY and CDR2 FYNNEI. The CDR3 has 15 amino acids. The CDR3 reads CASMDGGEYNQPQHF. The CDR3 DNA sequence: TGTGCCAGCATGGACGGGGGAGAGTATAATCAGCCCCAGCATTTT.

This chain joins TRBV5-8 and TRBJ1-3; D possibly corresponds to TRBD1 (5 bases). Germline V gene lookup returns CDR1 SGHTS and CDR2 YDEGEE. Between the trimmed V and J ends, which lost 2 bases and 1 base, there was a span of 19 bases. The CDR3 contains 18 residues. CDR3 sequence (DNA): TGTGCCAGCAGCTTTGGAGGGACTCTATCTCTTTCTGGAAACACCATATATTTT. This encodes CASSFGGTLSLSGNTIYF.

The count of this clone is one. At the DNA level, this CDR3 is encoded by other sequences in the same sample as well. V and J are TRBV5-1 and TRBJ2-1; D gene ambiguous. V was cut by 0 bases and J by 0 bases, with 4 bases left in between. The germline V gene has CDR1 SGHRS and CDR2 YFSETQ. The CDR3 has 14 amino acids. CDR3 in DNA: TGCGCCAGCAGCTTGGCAGGCTCCTACAATGAGCAGTTCTTC. Protein sequence: CASSLAGSYNEQFF.

This rearrangement joins TRBV27 to TRBJ2-1; 8 nucleotides agree with TRBD2. The CDR3 spans 14 residues. Germline trimming cut 6 bases from V and 7 bases from J; bases unmatched to any gene: 8. Germline-derived CDR1 and CDR2 are MNHEY and SMNVEV (reference sequence). The CDR3, as DNA: TGTGCCAGCAGCCCCGGGACTAGGGGTAATGAGCAGTTCTTC. It yields the protein CASSPGTRGNEQFF.

The V and J genes are TRBV5-4 and TRBJ2-7; D may be TRBD2 (5 bases). V was clipped by 1 base and J by 2 bases, with 7 bases between them. The CDR3 sequence is 13 residues long. Germline CDR1 reads SGHNT; CDR2 reads YYREEE (reference sequence). The CDR3 sequence: CASSLPGTYEQYF. CDR3 nucleotides: TGTGCCAGCAGCTTGCCCGGGACCTACGAGCAGTACTTC. The full variable domain, its missing parts supplied by reference TRBV5-4 and TRBJ2-7, is ETGVTQSPTHLIKTRGQQVTLRCSSQSGHNTVSWYQQALGQGPQFIFQYYREEENGRGNFPPRFSGLQFPNYSSELNVNALELDDSALYLCASSLPGTYEQYFGPGTRLTVT.

This chain links TRBV2 with TRBJ1-6, with 8 bases aligning to TRBD1. The CDR3 runs to 19 residues. The ends lost 1 base at V and 7 bases at J; junction bases unmatched: 15. CDR1 is SNHLY, CDR2 FYNNEI, per germline. The CDR3 DNA sequence: TGTGCCAGCAGTGAAGGTGGACAGGGTTTTCGTTTAGGCAATTCACCCCTCCACTTT. Protein: CASSEGGQGFRLGNSPLHF. Full variable domain (rest looked up from reference TRBV2 and TRBJ1-6): EPEVTQTPSHQVTQMGQEVILRCVPISNHLYFYWYRQILGQKVEFLVSFYNNEISEKSEIFDDQFSVERPDGSNFTLKIRSTKLEDSAMYFCASSEGGQGFRLGNSPLHFGNGTRLTVT.

The gene calls are TRBV11-2 and TRBJ2-5; D is ambiguous. The ends were cut back, 2 bases at V and 4 bases at J, with 14 bases in the middle. The CDR3 length is 15 residues. Germline CDR1 SGHAT, CDR2 FQNNGV. In DNA form, the CDR3 reads TGTGCCAGCAGCTTAATTGAACTTCGCGGAGAGACCCAGTACTTC. Its protein product is CASSLIELRGETQYF.

This chain joins TRBV4-3 and TRBJ2-3, with D maybe TRBD2 (5 bases). The germline CDR1 and CDR2 sequences are LGHNA and YSLEER. This CDR3 is 16 amino acids long. The germline V and J ends were trimmed by 0 bases and 9 bases, with 19 bases remaining between them. CDR3 nucleotide sequence: TGCGCCAGCAGCCAAGAACGAGTACTAGAACGTGGCACGCAGTATTTT. Translating it yields CASSQERVLERGTQYF.

The chain couples TRBV9 to TRBJ2-1; D perhaps matches TRBD2 (5 bases). The CDR3 runs 11 residues. Trimming cost V 2 bases and J 11 bases, with 8 bases left between them. Per the germline V gene, CDR1 is SGDLS and CDR2 is YYNGEE. The CDR3, as DNA: TGTGCCAGCAGCGTCGGACTCAAGCAGTTCTTC. It is translated as CASSVGLKQFF.

The chain carries TRBV28 and TRBJ2-7, with 7 nucleotides matching TRBD2. J lost 6 bases, V lost 3 bases, and 5 bases had no gene match. Looked up from germline, CDR1 is MDHEN and CDR2 is SYDVKM. This CDR3 has 13 amino acids. The CDR3, as DNA: TGTGCCAGCAGTTTGGCTAGCGGCATCGAGCAGTACTTC. It specifies CASSLASGIEQYF. Full variable domain (remainder filled in from reference TRBV28 and TRBJ2-7): DVKVTQSSRYLVKRTGEKVFLECVQDMDHENMFWYRQDPGLGLRLIYFSYDVKMKEKGDIPEGYSVSREKKERFSLILESASTNQTSMYLCASSLASGIEQYFGPGTRLTVT.

This clone was detected a few times. This rearrangement joins TRBV19 to TRBJ2-2; D is unclear. Per germline, CDR1 LNHDA and CDR2 SQIVND (reference sequence). V was shortened by 3 bases and J by 1 base, with 6 bases between the two germline ends. The length of the CDR3 is 14 residues. This CDR3 reads CASSMGKNTGELFF. The CDR3 DNA is TGTGCCAGTAGTATGGGCAAGAACACCGGGGAGCTGTTTTTT.

The CDR3 DNA sequence: TGTGCCAGCAGCCAGATCGGACTAGTGGAAGAGACCCAGTACTTC. Translating gives CASSQIGLVEETQYF. This rearrangement joins TRBV7-7 to TRBJ2-5, with TRBD2 matching over 7 bases. Looked up from germline, CDR1 is SSHAT and CDR2 is FNYEAQ (reference sequence). The CDR3 length is 15 residues. Losses at the gene ends were 5 bases for V and 3 bases for J; bases not matched to a gene: 9. Using reference TRBV7-7 and TRBJ2-5 for the parts outside the CDR3, the full variable domain is GAGVSQSPRYKVTKRGQDVTLRCDPISSHATLYWYQQALGQGPEFLTYFNYEAQPDKSGLPSDRFSAERPEGSISTLTIQRTEQRDSAMYRCASSQIGLVEETQYFGPGTRLLVL.

The chain carries TRBV19 and TRBJ1-3; D gene unclear. Germline CDR1 LNHDA, CDR2 SQIVND (reference sequence). This CDR3 has 16 residues. Trimming pared 4 bases from V and 0 bases from J, leaving 13 bases between. CDR3 in DNA: TGTGCCAGTAGTACCTCGGGGATCGGCTCTGGAAACACCATATATTTT. Translation gives CASSTSGIGSGNTIYF.

This chain joins TRBV19 and TRBJ1-5; 12 bases line up with TRBD1. The CDR3 extends over 17 amino acids. Germline loops: CDR1 LNHDA, CDR2 SQIVND (reference sequence). The V gene end was trimmed by 2 bases and the J gene end by 9 bases; junction bases not matched to a gene: 11. In DNA, the CDR3 is TGTGCCAGTAGTATAACCGGGACAGGGGGCGTCCGGAGGCCCCAGCATTTT. The encoded protein is CASSITGTGGVRRPQHF.

This clone has a handful of counts. The chain recombines TRBV27 with TRBJ2-3, with TRBD2 matching over 9 bases. Germline trimming cut 2 bases from V and 6 bases from J; bases unmatched to any gene: 3. The length of the CDR3 is 14 residues. Germline V gene data show CDR1 as MNHEY and CDR2 as SMNVEV (reference sequence). The CDR3 protein is CASSLAGGPDTQYF. The CDR3 DNA follows: TGTGCCAGCAGTTTAGCGGGGGGGCCGGATACGCAGTATTTT.

The chain has TRBV7-2 and TRBJ2-7, with a weak D call TRBD1 (6 bases). Looked up from germline, CDR1 is SGHTA and CDR2 is FQGNSA. V was pared by 5 bases and J by 0 bases, with 14 bases between. CDR3 length equals 15 residues. The CDR3 reads CASSQTGYRSYEQYF. CDR3 nucleotide sequence: TGTGCCAGCAGCCAAACAGGGTACCGCTCCTACGAGCAGTACTTC.

The V gene is TRBV7-6, the J gene TRBJ2-2; 7 positions agree with TRBD1. With 3 bases clipped from V and 4 bases from J, the junction kept 2 bases outside the gene matches. The CDR3 spans 14 residues. CDR1 is SGHVS, CDR2 FNYEAQ, per germline. The CDR3 sequence: CASSLAGGTGELFF. The CDR3 DNA reads as TGTGCCAGCAGCTTGGCAGGGGGCACCGGGGAGCTGTTTTTT.

The chain carries TRBV28 and TRBJ2-7; 7 positions match TRBD2. Germline-derived CDR1 and CDR2 are MDHEN and SYDVKM. The V and J ends lost 6 bases and 5 bases, in that order; junction bases with no gene match: 19. The CDR3 is made up of 17 amino acids. The CDR3: CASRGPEGRAASHEQYF. CDR3 DNA: TGTGCCAGCAGGGGGCCAGAAGGGAGGGCCGCAAGCCACGAGCAGTACTTC.

The V and J genes are TRBV28 and TRBJ1-2; tentative D call: TRBD1 (5 bases). CDR1 and CDR2 from the germline V gene are MDHEN and SYDVKM. V was pared by 11 bases and J by 2 bases, with 12 bases between. The CDR3 consists of 12 residues. CDR3 loop: CAGATRNYGYTF. In nucleotides, the CDR3 is TGTGCCGGGGCGACCCGGAACTATGGCTACACCTTC.